This TCR beta chain was sequenced for a study of PD-1 blockade in classical Hodgkin lymphoma. Study-wide background: Patients were infused with nivolumab 3 mg/kg every 2 weeks.

The J segment lost 1 base and the V segment lost 4 bases, leaving 9 bases of the junction unmatched. CDR3 length: 17 amino acids. Germline CDR1 is LGHNA and CDR2 is YSLEER. Autologous stem cell transplantation was followed by relapse in every patient, and brentuximab vedotin exposure varied. A word on this clone: The target antigen is unknown.

Study results and limitations: Patients who responded completely had about the same baseline diversity as newly diagnosed patients.

Some clones are missing from TCRdb's copy, which holds only in-frame ones; the method was immunoSEQ multiplex PCR. The table shows about 97,000 clones, with roughly 91% occurring only once. The material was peripheral blood mononuclear cells (PBMCs), obtained before the second cycle of nivolumab. This clonotype was obtained from a human donor with classical Hodgkin lymphoma. The rearrangement links TRBV4-3 to TRBJ2-3; 9 positions agree with TRBD2. The CDR3 bases are TGCGCCAGCAGCCTCGGACTAGCGAGAATAGGCACAGATACGCAGTATTTT. It specifies CASSLGLARIGTDTQYF.